A single sample is the source of the 14 T cell receptor beta chains below, sequenced in a study of blood T cell repertoires in COVID-19. Assay: immunoSEQ multiplex PCR; the TCRdb copy retains only in-frame clones and omits some. Of some 700,000 clones detected, 85% to 90% appear once; the ten largest clones hold roughly 0.26%. Sample: peripheral blood. The receptor source for this set is a woman aged 18-29 years with acute or convalescent COVID-19.

This chain joins TRBV18 and TRBJ2-7; D call uncertain. Germline V gene lookup returns CDR1 KGHSH and CDR2 LQKENI. The V and J ends lost 3 bases and 3 bases respectively, with 9 bases between them. This CDR3 spans 13 amino acids. As DNA, the CDR3 is TGTGCCAGCTCACCTGGGCAGATCTACGAGCAGTACTTC. It yields the protein CASSPGQIYEQYF.

The chain has TRBV11-2 and TRBJ1-1; perhaps TRBD1 as D (5 bases). The CDR3 has 16 amino acids. V lost 5 bases to trimming and J lost 6 bases, with 22 bases between them. Germline V lookup: CDR1 SGHAT, CDR2 FQNNGV. The CDR3 DNA is TGTGCCAGCAGCGCAAAGGGGACGGGGGTTCTTGCTGAAGCTTTCTTT. Protein sequence: CASSAKGTGVLAEAFF.

The chain has TRBV6-2 or TRBV6-3 and TRBJ2-3; 7 bases fit TRBD2. The CDR3 extends over 16 amino acids. With 2 bases clipped from V and 2 bases from J, the junction kept 7 bases outside the gene matches. The V gene's germline CDR1 is MNHEY and CDR2 SVGEGT. CDR3 protein: CASSYRGGGYTDTQYF. The CDR3 coding sequence is TGTGCCAGCAGTTACCGTGGCGGGGGTTACACAGATACGCAGTATTTT.

The J gene is TRBJ1-1, the V gene TRBV30; D not resolved. V was shortened by 5 bases and J by 0 bases, with 10 bases between the two germline ends. CDR1 and CDR2 (germline): GTSNPN, SVGIG (reference sequence). There are 13 residues in the CDR3. CDR3: CAWVEYMNTEAFF. The CDR3 bases are TGTGCCTGGGTGGAGTACATGAACACTGAAGCTTTCTTT.

The count of this clone is one. This chain uses TRBV5-1 with TRBJ2-1, with D possibly TRBD1 on 5 matching bases. Germline assignment: CDR1 SGHRS and CDR2 YFSETQ. V was cut by 4 bases and J by 0 bases, with 11 bases left in between. CDR3 length: 15 amino acids. This CDR3 reads CASSTDINSYNEQFF. The CDR3 DNA reads TGCGCCAGCAGCACGGACATCAACTCCTACAATGAGCAGTTCTTC.

The chain uses TRBV19 and TRBJ2-2; 11 bases map to TRBD2. V gave up 9 bases and J gave up 5 bases; unmatched junction bases: 5. In germline, CDR1 is LNHDA, CDR2 SQIVND (reference sequence). CDR3 size: 14 residues. CDR3 protein: CASHTSGGTGELFF. In nucleotides, the CDR3 is TGTGCCAGCCATACTAGCGGGGGTACCGGGGAGCTGTTTTTT.

The gene calls are TRBV7-9 and TRBJ1-2; D gene ambiguous. Germline V gene data show CDR1 as SEHNR and CDR2 as FQNEAQ (reference sequence). This CDR3 comprises 13 residues. V gave up 5 bases and J gave up 6 bases, with 13 bases separating them. In nucleotides, the CDR3 is TGTGCCAGCAGCCAGATGGTGAGGGATGGCTACACCTTC. It translates to CASSQMVRDGYTF.

The chain links TRBV7-9 to TRBJ1-4; 9 bases line up with TRBD1. Germline V gene sequence: CDR1 SEHNR, CDR2 FQNEAQ (reference sequence). The ends lost 8 bases at V and 8 bases at J; junction bases unmatched: 3. The CDR3 consists of 12 residues. For the CDR3, the DNA is TGTGCCAGCGACAGGGGGAACGAAAAACTGTTTTTT. Protein sequence: CASDRGNEKLFF. Filled out from reference TRBV7-9 and TRBJ1-4, the complete variable domain reads DTGVSQNPRHKITKRGQNVTFRCDPISEHNRLYWYRQTLGQGPEFLTYFQNEAQLEKSRLLSDRFSAERPKGSFSTLEIQRTEQGDSAMYLCASDRGNEKLFFGSGTQLSVL.

This clone was picked up one time. The chain combines TRBV29-1 with TRBJ2-1; tentative D call: TRBD2 (5 bases). CDR3 length equals 12 residues. The V gene lost 7 bases and the J gene lost 4 bases, with 11 bases spanning the gap. Per the germline V gene, CDR1 is SQVTM and CDR2 is ANQGSEA. CDR3 in DNA: TGCAGCGCTGGGAGAATGTACAATGAGCAGTTCTTC. Encoded protein: CSAGRMYNEQFF.

The V gene is TRBV6-2 or TRBV6-3, the J gene TRBJ1-2; TRBD1 might be the D (6 bases). The V end lost 0 bases, the J end lost 4 bases, and 12 bases lay between the germline ends. This CDR3 has 15 residues. Germline CDR1 and CDR2: MNHEY and SVGEGT. The CDR3 nucleotides read TGTGCCAGCAGTTACTCGAAGGGGGTCCCCTATGGCTACACCTTC. Its translation: CASSYSKGVPYGYTF.

The chain joins TRBV4-1 to TRBJ1-2, with a weak D call TRBD1 (6 bases). Germline V gene sequence: CDR1 MGHRA, CDR2 YSYEKL. The CDR3 is 17 amino acids. V was clipped by 4 bases and J by 1 base, with 19 bases between them. The CDR3 DNA reads TGCGCCAGCAGCCCTGGGTTGAGGGACACGTTTAACTATGGCTACACCTTC. This sequence encodes CASSPGLRDTFNYGYTF.

V and J are TRBV5-6 and TRBJ2-4; 10 nucleotides align to TRBD1. The junction had 3 bases not matched to a gene; V was cut back by 3 bases and J by 9 bases. Germline values: CDR1 SGHDT, CDR2 YYEEEE. The CDR3 covers 13 residues. The CDR3 sequence is CASSSGQGFIQYF. The CDR3 DNA follows: TGTGCCAGCAGCTCGGGACAGGGGTTCATTCAGTACTTC.

The chain has TRBV4-2 and TRBJ2-6, with 8 nucleotides matching TRBD2. Germline trimming cut 0 bases from V and 2 bases from J; bases unmatched to any gene: 0. The CDR3 has 16 amino acids. The germline V gene has CDR1 LGHNA and CDR2 YNFKEQ. In DNA form, the CDR3 reads TGTGCCAGCAGCCAAGACGGGGGGGCTGGGGCCAACGTCCTGACTTTC. Protein sequence: CASSQDGGAGANVLTF.

This chain's CDR3 is CASMGKGFNEKLFF. The CDR3 bases are TGTGCCAGTATGGGAAAGGGGTTCAATGAAAAACTGTTTTTT. V is TRBV19 and J is TRBJ1-4, with D possibly being TRBD1 (5 bases). Germline values: CDR1 LNHDA, CDR2 SQIVND (reference sequence). The CDR3 contains 14 residues. The V gene lost 7 bases and the J gene lost 5 bases, with 14 bases spanning the gap.